This T cell receptor beta chain was found in a study of control samples from healthy donors and cancer patients. This clone came up a few times. V trimming: 6 bases; J trimming: 2 bases; junction bases outside the gene matches: 6. CDR1 is LNHDA and CDR2 is SQIVND in the germline V gene (reference sequence). This CDR3 is 14 amino acids long. Clones were read by immunoSEQ multiplex PCR, and TCRdb kept only the in-frame ones, dropping some. The top ten hold about a sixth of the sample, which has roughly 86,000 clones, 91% seen once. Source material: blood. This TCR was recovered from a man younger than 45 in good health. This chain joins TRBV19 and TRBJ1-2; 7 bases fit TRBD1. CDR3 DNA: TGTGCCAGTAGCACAGGGGTCGGGAACTATGGCTACACCTTC. It encodes CASSTGVGNYGYTF.